A selection of T cell receptor beta chains follows, all from one sample in a study of long-term antiretroviral therapy in people with HIV. Produced via immunoSEQ multiplex PCR; TCRdb's table is partial and in-frame only. The table has about 36,000 clones, 80% seen once. This specimen was unsorted PBMCs, taken 3.4 years after starting antiretroviral therapy. The receptors derive from a man aged 30 to 45 with HIV. The CDR3 runs from the conserved cysteine through the conserved F or W. The order of the fields is clone size, D gene, V gene, J gene, CDR3 DNA, CDR3 protein. The D gene is left open where the match is weak. Size is omitted from some rows. Given values are once, few, many or a class for expanded clones.

size: -
D: TRBD1
V: TRBV18
J: TRBJ2-5
DNA: TGTGCCAGCTCACCCACGACAGGGGCTGAGAAGACCCAGTACTTC
CDR3: CASSPTTGAEKTQYF

size: -
D: -
V: TRBV5-1
J: TRBJ2-1
DNA: TGCGCCAGCAGCAGTTGGAGGGATAGCTCCTACAATGAGCAGTTCTTC
CDR3: CASSSWRDSSYNEQFF

size: -
D: TRBD1
V: TRBV7-2
J: TRBJ2-7
DNA: TGTGCCAGCAGCTATCTGACAGGGGAAAGCTACGAGCAGTACTTC
CDR3: CASSYLTGESYEQYF

size: -
D: -
V: TRBV7-2
J: TRBJ2-7
DNA: TGTGCCAGCAGCTCCATCGGGACTTCTAATTTCCTTTACGAGCAGTACTTC
CDR3: CASSSIGTSNFLYEQYF

size: -
D: -
V: TRBV7-9
J: TRBJ1-6
DNA: TGTGCCAGCAGCTCCCCGGGCGGGCCACCCCTCCACTTT
CDR3: CASSSPGGPPLHF

size: few
D: -
V: TRBV19
J: TRBJ2-2
DNA: TGTGCCAGTATTAGTACCGGGGAGCTGTTTTTT
CDR3: CASISTGELFF

size: -
D: TRBD2
V: TRBV29-1
J: TRBJ2-7
DNA: TGCAGCGTTAGGACTAGCCCCTCCTACGAGCAGTACTTC
CDR3: CSVRTSPSYEQYF

size: -
D: -
V: TRBV28
J: TRBJ2-5
DNA: TGTGCCAGCACCTCCCGCGGGGTACGGACCCAGTACTTC
CDR3: CASTSRGVRTQYF

size: -
D: TRBD1
V: TRBV19
J: TRBJ2-5
DNA: TGTGCCAGTAGTGAGGGGGCCCAAGAGACCCAGTACTTC
CDR3: CASSEGAQETQYF

size: -
D: TRBD2
V: TRBV28
J: TRBJ2-7
DNA: TGTGCCAGCAGTTTAGCAGGTCGTCGGTGGACTAGCGGGAGTTACGAGCAGTACTTC
CDR3: CASSLAGRRWTSGSYEQYF

size: -
D: -
V: TRBV5-4
J: TRBJ2-7
DNA: TGTGCCAGCAGCCACGGTCAGGGGAGGCACGAGCAGTACTTC
CDR3: CASSHGQGRHEQYF

size: -
D: -
V: TRBV11-3
J: TRBJ1-2
DNA: TGTGCCAGTTCTCAGAACCTTAACTATGGCTACACCTTC
CDR3: CASSQNLNYGYTF

size: -
D: TRBD1
V: TRBV10-2
J: TRBJ1-1
DNA: TGCGCCAGCATATTGACAGGGTATAATGAAGCTTTCTTT
CDR3: CASILTGYNEAFF

size: few
D: -
V: TRBV11-2
J: TRBJ1-2
DNA: TGTGCCAGCAGCTTAGATCCGCGGGGTAACAAAGCCCTCTCCACCTTC
CDR3: CASSLDPRGNKALSTF

size: -
D: -
V: TRBV28
J: TRBJ1-2
DNA: TGTGCCAGCAGGTTGGGAACAGCTGGGGGTGGCTACACCTTC
CDR3: CASRLGTAGGGYTF

size: -
D: -
V: TRBV7-8
J: TRBJ2-1
DNA: TGTGCCAGCAGGTCTAGGGGTAGCAATGAGCAGTTCTTC
CDR3: CASRSRGSNEQFF

size: once
D: -
V: TRBV2
J: TRBJ2-7
DNA: TGTGCCAGCATCGATAGGGCCTACGAGCAGTACTTC
CDR3: CASIDRAYEQYF

size: -
D: TRBD1
V: TRBV27
J: TRBJ2-1
DNA: TGTGCCAGCAGTTCTATTCCGGGGACAGGACCGTACAATGAGCAGTTCTTC
CDR3: CASSSIPGTGPYNEQFF

size: -
D: TRBD1
V: TRBV4-3
J: TRBJ2-7
DNA: TGCGCCAGCAGCCAAAAGGACAGGGGAGGGTACGAGCAGTACTTC
CDR3: CASSQKDRGGYEQYF

size: -
D: TRBD1
V: TRBV29-1
J: TRBJ1-1
DNA: TGCAGCGTTGAGCGGGACAGGTCGAAGTACACTGAAGCTTTCTTT
CDR3: CSVERDRSKYTEAFF

size: -
D: -
V: TRBV5-4
J: TRBJ2-3
DNA: TGTGCCAGCAGCCCCGGGTCTAACACAGATACGCAGTATTTT
CDR3: CASSPGSNTDTQYF

size: -
D: TRBD1
V: TRBV4-3
J: TRBJ2-6
DNA: TGCGCCAGCAGCCAAGTCGGACAGGGGAGCTCTGGGGCCAACGTCCTGACTTTC
CDR3: CASSQVGQGSSGANVLTF

size: -
D: TRBD2
V: TRBV28
J: TRBJ2-5
DNA: TGTGCCAGCAGTTTATTGGGGGGGAGTAGCGGGAGTTGGGAAGAGACCCAGTACTTC
CDR3: CASSLLGGSSGSWEETQYF

size: few
D: -
V: TRBV28
J: TRBJ2-7
DNA: TGTGCCAGCACTCGACGGGACGAGCAGTACTTC
CDR3: CASTRRDEQYF

size: -
D: TRBD1
V: TRBV7-6
J: TRBJ1-2
DNA: TGTGCCAGCAGCTTAGAGACAGGGAACTATGGCTACACCTTC
CDR3: CASSLETGNYGYTF

size: -
D: -
V: TRBV19
J: TRBJ2-2
DNA: TGTGCCAGTAGTATAGTATCGGGAGCAACCGGGGAGCTGTTTTTT
CDR3: CASSIVSGATGELFF

size: -
D: -
V: TRBV7-2
J: TRBJ2-7
DNA: TGTGCCAGCCGCGTTTCTTGGCAGACCTACGAGCAGTACTTC
CDR3: CASRVSWQTYEQYF

size: -
D: -
V: TRBV19
J: TRBJ1-3
DNA: TGTGCCAGTAGTGAGGGACGTCGAAACACCATATATTTT
CDR3: CASSEGRRNTIYF

size: -
D: TRBD2
V: TRBV4-1
J: TRBJ2-3
DNA: TGCGCCAGCAGCCAAGAGGGCGGACTAGCGCTCACAGATACGCAGTATTTT
CDR3: CASSQEGGLALTDTQYF

size: -
D: -
V: TRBV7-6
J: TRBJ2-7
DNA: TGTGCCAGCAGCTTAGTGGAGGAGGGCGAGCAGTACTTC
CDR3: CASSLVEEGEQYF

size: -
D: -
V: TRBV5-6
J: TRBJ1-5
DNA: TGTGCCAGCAGCTTGCGGTCGGGCTGGCGCAATCAGCCCCAGCATTTT
CDR3: CASSLRSGWRNQPQHF

size: -
D: -
V: TRBV6-1
J: TRBJ2-1
DNA: TGTGCCAGCAGTGTGCCGACGGATTACAATGAGCAGTTCTTC
CDR3: CASSVPTDYNEQFF

size: -
D: TRBD2
V: TRBV25-1
J: TRBJ2-1
DNA: TGTGCCAGCAGTGAGTGGACTAGCGGGAGGAATGAGCAGTTCTTC
CDR3: CASSEWTSGRNEQFF

size: -
D: -
V: TRBV29-1
J: TRBJ2-7
DNA: TGCAGCGCGGGGACGGCATACGAGCAGTACTTC
CDR3: CSAGTAYEQYF

size: -
D: -
V: TRBV27
J: TRBJ1-1
DNA: TGTGCCAGCAGTACTTCAGGACGACTAGAAGCTTTCTTT
CDR3: CASSTSGRLEAFF

size: -
D: -
V: TRBV4-3
J: TRBJ2-7
DNA: TGCGCCAGCAGCTCCCACCATTTAGGGCTCGAGCAGTACTTC
CDR3: CASSSHHLGLEQYF

size: -
D: -
V: TRBV7-2
J: TRBJ2-7
DNA: TGTGCCAGCAGCTTAGACGGCGGGCCTCTAAACTACGAGCAGTACTTC
CDR3: CASSLDGGPLNYEQYF

size: once
D: TRBD2
V: TRBV27
J: TRBJ2-7
DNA: TGTGCCAGCAACACTATTAGCGGGCAGACCTACGAGCAGTACTTC
CDR3: CASNTISGQTYEQYF

size: medium-sized
D: TRBD2
V: TRBV7-7
J: TRBJ2-1
DNA: TGTGCTAGCAGCTCGGGACTAGCAGCCTACAATGAGCAGTTCTTC
CDR3: CASSSGLAAYNEQFF

size: -
D: -
V: TRBV7-8
J: TRBJ2-7
DNA: TGTGCCAGCACCGCCGGGGTGGGGGCCAGCTCCTACGAGCAGTACTTC
CDR3: CASTAGVGASSYEQYF

size: -
D: -
V: TRBV5-4
J: TRBJ2-5
DNA: TGTGCCAGCAGCCCCCCACCGCAGGCCAACCAAGAGACCCAGTACTTC
CDR3: CASSPPPQANQETQYF